The 9 T cell receptor beta chains given below trace back to one sample, sequenced in a study of CD8 T cells in ankylosing spondylitis. TCRdb called the 5' RACE reads again in MiXCR, with one record for every CDR3 protein. This table holds around 300,000 distinct CDR3 sequences, approximately 10% found once. Sample: blood, either unsorted or a sorted T cell fraction (not recorded which). The receptors here all came from a female donor with ankylosing spondylitis or in good health (not recorded which).

In its sample, this clonotype was seen many times. The gene calls are TRBV5-5 and TRBJ2-5; 8 bases agree with TRBD2. Germline trimming cut 4 bases from V and 0 bases from J; bases unmatched to any gene: 5. Germline loops: CDR1 SGHKS, CDR2 YYEKEE (reference sequence). The CDR3 covers 15 residues. In DNA form, the CDR3 reads TGTGCCAGCAGCGAGACTAGCGTGTACCAAGAGACCCAGTACTTC. Its translation: CASSETSVYQETQYF.

This clonotype was counted many times. The rearrangement joins TRBV28 to TRBJ2-7; unclear D gene. Trimming took 5 bases from V and 1 from J, leaving 9 bases between them. Germline values: CDR1 MDHEN, CDR2 SYDVKM. The CDR3 is 13 residues long. The CDR3 nucleotides read TGTGCCAGCAGTGGGTCGCCGTCCTACGAGCAGTACTTC. This translates into CASSGSPSYEQYF.

This clonotype was observed at least ten times. The rearrangement links TRBV7-9 to TRBJ2-1, with D maybe TRBD1 (6 bases). Germline CDR1 is SEHNR and CDR2 is FQNEAQ (reference sequence). This CDR3 is built from 12 residues. The V end lost 5 bases, the J end lost 6 bases, and 8 bases lay between the germline ends. As DNA, the CDR3 is TGTGCCAGCAGCGAGGGGGTCAATGAGCAGTTCTTC. Residues: CASSEGVNEQFF.

This clonotype came up many times. This chain uses TRBV20-1 with TRBJ1-5; D call uncertain. CDR1 is DFQATT and CDR2 is SNEGSKA in the germline V gene (reference sequence). The CDR3 has 15 amino acids. V dropped 2 bases and J dropped 2 bases, with 13 bases sitting between them. The CDR3 sequence: CSARRDTVGNQPQHF. The CDR3 nucleotides read TGCAGTGCTAGAAGAGACACGGTTGGCAATCAGCCCCAGCATTTT.

This chain links TRBV6-5 with TRBJ2-4; the D is unclear. CDR1 MNHEY and CDR2 SVGAGI come from the germline V gene. This CDR3 contains 13 residues. V was clipped by 2 bases and J by 5 bases, with 7 bases between them. The CDR3 reads CASSYTGENIQYF. CDR3 nucleotide sequence: TGTGCCAGCAGTTACACTGGAGAAAACATTCAGTACTTC.

This clonotype was picked up a small number of times. The CDR3 DNA is TGCAGTGCTAGACTGACAGGGGCGGAGACCCAGTACTTC. Translating it yields CSARLTGAETQYF. V gene TRBV20-1 combines with J gene TRBJ2-5; 8 nucleotides align to TRBD1. After removal of 2 bases from V and 5 bases from J, the junction contained 4 bases not matched to a gene. CDR1 DFQATT and CDR2 SNEGSKA come from the germline V gene (reference sequence). The CDR3 loop spans 13 amino acids.

This clonotype occurred many times. This chain connects TRBV24-1 to TRBJ1-2; D is ambiguous. CDR1 is KGHDR, CDR2 SFDVKD, per germline. V was cut by 5 bases and J by 8 bases, with 20 bases left in between. The CDR3 consists of 15 residues. The chain's CDR3 is CATSVTEGTRLGYTF. As DNA, the CDR3 is TGTGCCACCAGTGTTACTGAGGGTACTCGCTTGGGCTACACCTTC.

This clonotype was counted ten times or more. The CDR3 here is CASRSTGGNTGELFF. The DNA of the CDR3 is TGTGCCAGCAGGTCGACAGGAGGAAACACCGGGGAGCTGTTTTTT. This rearrangement joins TRBV12-3 or TRBV12-4 to TRBJ2-2; D may be TRBD1 (6 bases). The CDR3 runs 15 residues. Trimming took off 6 bases at V and 2 bases at J, with 13 bases between the two ends.

At least ten counts were recorded for this clonotype. The chain uses TRBV5-1 and TRBJ2-1; TRBD1 agrees at 8 bases. Germline V gene data show CDR1 as SGHRS and CDR2 as YFSETQ. The CDR3 has 16 residues. V lost 4 bases to trimming and J lost 8 bases; unmatched junction nucleotides: 14. DNA for the CDR3: TGCGCCAGCAGCCCTGCAGGGGGCGGAAGGGGCGATGAGCAGTTCTTC. It encodes CASSPAGGGRGDEQFF. Looking up the rest from reference TRBV5-1 and TRBJ2-1 gives the full variable domain: KAGVTQTPRYLIKTRGQQVTLSCSPISGHRSVSWYQQTPGQGLQFLFEYFSETQRNKGNFPGRFSGRQFSNSRSEMNVSTLELGDSALYLCASSPAGGGRGDEQFFGPGTRLTVL.